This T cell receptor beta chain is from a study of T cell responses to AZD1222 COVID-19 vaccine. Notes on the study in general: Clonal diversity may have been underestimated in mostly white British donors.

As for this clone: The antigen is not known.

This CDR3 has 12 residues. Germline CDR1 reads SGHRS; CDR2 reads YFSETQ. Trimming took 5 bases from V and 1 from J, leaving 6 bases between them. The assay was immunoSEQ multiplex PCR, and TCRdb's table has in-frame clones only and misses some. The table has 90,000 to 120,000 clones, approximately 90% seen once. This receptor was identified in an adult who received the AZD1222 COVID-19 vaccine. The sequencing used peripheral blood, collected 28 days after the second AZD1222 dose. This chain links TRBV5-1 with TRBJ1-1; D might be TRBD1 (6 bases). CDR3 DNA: TGCGCCAGCAGGGGGGCGAACACTGAAGCTTTCTTT. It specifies CASRGANTEAFF.